A selection of T cell receptor beta chains follows, all from one sample in a study of CD8 T cells in Susac syndrome. Using its own MiXCR run on the immunoSEQ multiplex PCR reads, TCRdb lists one record per CDR3 protein. The sample lists roughly 110,000 distinct CDR3 sequences, just under 95% occurring once. The sample comprised CD8+ T cells from PBMCs. Receptor source: a human donor in good health. Both conserved end residues are part of each CDR3.

J | V | CDR3
TRBJ1-2 | TRBV4-3 | CASSQADPPNYGYTF
TRBJ2-7 | TRBV5-1 | CASSLAPDPYEQYF
TRBJ1-6 | TRBV20-1 | CSAIRDRATSPLHF
TRBJ2-3 | TRBV9 | CASSDGTDVYFTDTQYF
TRBJ2-2 | TRBV5-1 | CASSLQGTANTGELFF
TRBJ1-4 | TRBV12-3/TRBV12-4 | CASSLGPGGEKLFF
TRBJ1-5 | TRBV7-2 | CASSLDRASQPQHF
TRBJ2-3 | TRBV29-1 | CSVGRVVGDTQYF
TRBJ2-7 | TRBV7-8 | CASHPRETSYEQYF
TRBJ2-7 | TRBV7-9 | CASSSDPHRDREQYF
TRBJ2-7 | TRBV3-1 | CASSQDFRGYEQYF
TRBJ2-3 | TRBV9 | CASSVTSGGVDTQYF
TRBJ2-2 | TRBV2 | CASTPDGELFF
TRBJ2-4 | TRBV7-2 | CASSLVSGTGTAKNIQYF
TRBJ1-3 | TRBV18 | CASSPGYGAGNTIYF
TRBJ1-1 | TRBV29-1 | CSTSGNTEAFF
TRBJ2-2 | TRBV12-3/TRBV12-4 | CASSLTGSGTGELFF
TRBJ2-5 | TRBV7-8 | CASSLETGVGETQYF
TRBJ1-5 | TRBV23-1 | CASSQSQRPSYNQPQHF
TRBJ2-1 | TRBV5-1 | CASSGGLTFDNEQFF
TRBJ2-1 | TRBV29-1 | CSVEDRDMPYNEQFF
TRBJ1-1 | TRBV24-1 | CATSDRRQGAVGDTEAFF
TRBJ1-4 | TRBV20-1 | CSARGRLGEKLFF
TRBJ1-1 | TRBV20-1 | CSAHRTGTAFF
TRBJ2-7 | TRBV28 | CASSKIGGEYEQYF
TRBJ2-1 | TRBV5-1 | CASLRGNEQFF
TRBJ2-1 | TRBV29-1 | CSVDGQYNEQFF
TRBJ1-1 | TRBV29-1 | CSDGGGTEAFF
TRBJ2-5 | TRBV15 | CATSRPDRETQYF
TRBJ2-5 | TRBV3-1 | CASSRQLAGQETQYF
TRBJ2-2 | TRBV4-1 | CASSPRVSNTGELFF
TRBJ2-1 | TRBV30 | CAWSVGPGRYNEQFF
TRBJ1-1 | TRBV12-3/TRBV12-4 | CASSLNSGRLNTEAFF
TRBJ1-1 | TRBV6-5 | CASSYPGGNTEAFF
TRBJ2-5 | TRBV15 | CATSRDRTGVPVTQYF
TRBJ2-5 | TRBV18 | CASSPPLLSKETQYF
TRBJ2-5 | TRBV20-1 | CSASWDRDVWIQETQYF
TRBJ2-1 | TRBV5-1 | CASTVGSMAYNEQFF
TRBJ2-7 | TRBV7-9 | CASGGRNYEQYF
TRBJ2-1 | TRBV11-3 | CASSFSRINNEQFF
TRBJ1-3 | TRBV3-1 | CASSQDWPTSGNTIYF
TRBJ1-1 | TRBV7-8 | CASSMDSYYSEAFF
TRBJ1-2 | TRBV19 | CASSIGQRTPYYGYTF
TRBJ2-3 | TRBV2 | CASRTGLAGTDTQYF
TRBJ1-1 | TRBV30 | CAWSVDIDTEAFF
TRBJ1-2 | TRBV20-1 | CSARYPGPANYGYTF
TRBJ2-5 | TRBV7-2 | CASSRGLAGRQETQYF
TRBJ1-1 | TRBV12-3/TRBV12-4 | CASRVGTNTEAFF
TRBJ2-5 | TRBV7-9 | CASSLNWETQYF
TRBJ2-3 | TRBV7-9 | CASSGRSGGISTDTQYF
TRBJ1-5 | TRBV2 | CASRQDRTGSNQPQHF
TRBJ2-3 | TRBV7-9 | CASSRGSSTDTQYF